These T cell receptor beta chains were read from a single sample in a study of spatial heterogeneity in lung cancer. TCRdb re-derived calls from the 5' RACE reads in MiXCR, one entry per CDR3 protein. Of roughly 7,100 distinct CDR3 sequences listed, roughly 13% are singletons. Sequencing was performed on lung tumor tissue, taken at surgery. These receptors originate from a male donor with early-stage non-small cell lung cancer. Each CDR3 is given with its conserved first and last residue. Fields, in order: clone size, V gene, D gene, J gene, CDR3 protein, CDR3 DNA. The D gene is left open where the match is weak. Part of the rows lack a size; the others show once, few, many or a class for expanded clones.

clone_size: many
v_call: TRBV20-1
d_call: -
j_call: TRBJ2-3
cdr3_aa: CGGGFTDTQYF
cdr3_nt: TGCGGTGGGGGATTCACAGATACGCAGTATTTT

clone_size: medium-sized
v_call: TRBV6-5
d_call: TRBD1
j_call: TRBJ1-5
cdr3_aa: CASRKTGEEWPQHF
cdr3_nt: TGTGCCAGCAGGAAGACAGGGGAAGAATGGCCCCAGCATTTT

clone_size: large
v_call: TRBV7-2
d_call: TRBD1
j_call: TRBJ2-5
cdr3_aa: CASSQTGMETQYF
cdr3_nt: TGTGCCAGCAGCCAGACAGGGATGGAGACCCAGTACTTC

clone_size: many
v_call: TRBV20-1
d_call: -
j_call: TRBJ1-5
cdr3_aa: CSARDPGQTYSNQPQHF
cdr3_nt: TGCAGTGCTAGAGATCCCGGACAGACATATAGCAATCAGCCCCAGCATTTT

clone_size: medium-sized
v_call: TRBV4-1
d_call: TRBD1
j_call: TRBJ2-1
cdr3_aa: CASSQDRTGAGRDEQFF
cdr3_nt: TGCGCCAGCAGCCAAGATCGGACAGGGGCAGGGCGGGATGAGCAGTTCTTC

clone_size: once
v_call: TRBV6-1
d_call: -
j_call: TRBJ1-2
cdr3_aa: CASSEARRDGYTF
cdr3_nt: TGTGCCAGCAGTGAAGCCAGGAGGGACGGCTACACCTTC

clone_size: many
v_call: TRBV20-1
d_call: -
j_call: TRBJ1-5
cdr3_aa: CSARDRQFSNQPQHF
cdr3_nt: TGCAGTGCTAGAGATCGACAATTTAGCAATCAGCCCCAGCATTTT

clone_size: medium-sized
v_call: TRBV2
d_call: -
j_call: TRBJ1-5
cdr3_aa: CASSEGWGDQPQHF
cdr3_nt: TGTGCCAGCAGTGAAGGATGGGGGGATCAGCCCCAGCATTTT

clone_size: -
v_call: TRBV7-8
d_call: TRBD2
j_call: TRBJ2-7
cdr3_aa: CASSLGLAGTEQYF
cdr3_nt: TGTGCCAGCAGCTTGGGACTAGCGGGGACCGAGCAGTACTTC

clone_size: medium-sized
v_call: TRBV6-6
d_call: TRBD1
j_call: TRBJ1-5
cdr3_aa: CASSYSGQSNQPQHF
cdr3_nt: TGTGCCAGCAGTTACTCGGGACAGTCCAATCAGCCCCAGCATTTT

clone_size: medium-sized
v_call: TRBV3-1
d_call: -
j_call: TRBJ2-6
cdr3_aa: CASSQVRSGANVLTF
cdr3_nt: TGTGCCAGCAGCCAAGTTCGCTCTGGGGCCAACGTCCTGACTTTC

clone_size: many
v_call: TRBV5-1
d_call: TRBD2
j_call: TRBJ2-5
cdr3_aa: CASSLGQLAGGQETQYF
cdr3_nt: TGCGCCAGCAGCTTGGGTCAACTAGCGGGGGGACAAGAGACCCAGTACTTC

clone_size: medium-sized
v_call: TRBV7-7
d_call: -
j_call: TRBJ2-5
cdr3_aa: CASSNGETQYF
cdr3_nt: TGTGCTAGCAGCAACGGGGAGACCCAGTACTTC

clone_size: many
v_call: TRBV12-3/TRBV12-4
d_call: -
j_call: TRBJ2-1
cdr3_aa: CASSFQGLFEVNEQFF
cdr3_nt: TGTGCCAGCAGTTTTCAGGGCCTATTTGAGGTCAATGAGCAGTTCTTC

clone_size: many
v_call: TRBV29-1
d_call: TRBD2
j_call: TRBJ2-1
cdr3_aa: CSVVASGGRTYNEQFF
cdr3_nt: TGCAGCGTTGTGGCTAGCGGGGGCCGTACCTACAATGAGCAGTTCTTC

clone_size: -
v_call: TRBV12-5
d_call: -
j_call: TRBJ2-7
cdr3_aa: CASGFLKGDEQYF
cdr3_nt: TGTGCTAGTGGTTTCTTAAAGGGAGACGAGCAGTACTTC

clone_size: -
v_call: TRBV6-6
d_call: TRBD2
j_call: TRBJ2-4
cdr3_aa: CASSYPSGRAPADIQYF
cdr3_nt: TGTGCCAGCAGTTACCCCAGCGGGAGGGCGCCGGCGGACATTCAGTACTTC

clone_size: many
v_call: TRBV20-1
d_call: -
j_call: TRBJ1-4
cdr3_aa: CSAREATGRANEKLFF
cdr3_nt: TGCAGTGCTAGAGAAGCCACGGGACGAGCTAATGAAAAACTGTTTTTT

clone_size: once
v_call: TRBV7-2
d_call: TRBD2
j_call: TRBJ2-3
cdr3_aa: CASSLGGSGADTQYF
cdr3_nt: TGTGCCAGCAGCCTGGGCGGGAGCGGGGCAGATACGCAGTATTTT

clone_size: many
v_call: TRBV7-9
d_call: TRBD1
j_call: TRBJ1-5
cdr3_aa: CASSLLDTGASNQPQHF
cdr3_nt: TGTGCCAGCAGCCTTCTCGATACAGGGGCTAGCAATCAGCCCCAGCATTTT

clone_size: once
v_call: TRBV18
d_call: -
j_call: TRBJ2-6
cdr3_aa: CASSPVAGANVLTF
cdr3_nt: TGTGCCAGCTCACCGGTCGCCGGGGCCAACGTCCTGACTTTC

clone_size: many
v_call: TRBV12-3/TRBV12-4
d_call: -
j_call: TRBJ2-7
cdr3_aa: CASSFEWDTTYEQYF
cdr3_nt: TGTGCCAGCAGTTTTGAATGGGACACCACCTACGAGCAGTACTTC

clone_size: many
v_call: TRBV4-1
d_call: -
j_call: TRBJ2-7
cdr3_aa: CASSQVLATSSYEQYF
cdr3_nt: TGCGCCAGCAGCCAAGTACTCGCGACTAGCTCCTACGAGCAGTACTTC

clone_size: -
v_call: TRBV4-2
d_call: TRBD1
j_call: TRBJ2-6
cdr3_aa: CASSQGMDRRSGANVLTF
cdr3_nt: TGTGCCAGCAGCCAAGGGATGGACAGGCGCTCTGGGGCCAACGTCCTGACTTTC

clone_size: medium-sized
v_call: TRBV10-3
d_call: -
j_call: TRBJ2-3
cdr3_aa: CAIKSGVSTDTQYF
cdr3_nt: TGTGCCATCAAATCCGGGGTCAGCACAGATACGCAGTATTTT

clone_size: -
v_call: TRBV11-2
d_call: -
j_call: TRBJ2-1
cdr3_aa: CASSLDGSYNEQFF
cdr3_nt: TGTGCCAGCAGCTTAGACGGCAGCTACAATGAGCAGTTCTTC

clone_size: many
v_call: TRBV11-2
d_call: TRBD1
j_call: TRBJ2-7
cdr3_aa: CASSLDRANEQYF
cdr3_nt: TGTGCCAGCAGCTTGGACAGGGCAAACGAGCAGTACTTC

clone_size: medium-sized
v_call: TRBV12-5
d_call: -
j_call: TRBJ1-3
cdr3_aa: CASGPGLYSGNTIYF
cdr3_nt: TGTGCTAGTGGCCCAGGGCTCTACTCTGGAAACACCATATATTTT

clone_size: many
v_call: TRBV5-1
d_call: -
j_call: TRBJ2-5
cdr3_aa: CASSLGMETQYF
cdr3_nt: TGCGCCAGCAGCTTAGGAATGGAGACCCAGTACTTC

clone_size: -
v_call: TRBV5-1
d_call: TRBD1
j_call: TRBJ1-6
cdr3_aa: CASSLSGQGDSPLHF
cdr3_nt: TGCGCCAGCAGCCTTTCGGGACAGGGAGATTCACCCCTCCACTTT

clone_size: many
v_call: TRBV12-5
d_call: -
j_call: TRBJ1-3
cdr3_aa: CASGKDTSNTIYF
cdr3_nt: TGTGCTAGTGGGAAGGACACATCAAACACCATATATTTT

clone_size: many
v_call: TRBV25-1
d_call: -
j_call: TRBJ2-1
cdr3_aa: CASSVKTVSYNEQFF
cdr3_nt: TGTGCCAGCAGTGTCAAGACCGTTTCCTACAATGAGCAGTTCTTC

clone_size: many
v_call: TRBV28
d_call: -
j_call: TRBJ2-1
cdr3_aa: CASSSASNEQFF
cdr3_nt: TGTGCCAGCAGTTCCGCTAGCAATGAGCAGTTCTTC

clone_size: many
v_call: TRBV5-1
d_call: TRBD2
j_call: TRBJ2-1
cdr3_aa: CASSPGTNYNEQFF
cdr3_nt: TGCGCCAGCAGCCCGGGGACTAATTACAATGAGCAGTTCTTC